A single sample gave rise to the 31 T cell receptor beta chains below, sequenced in a study of T-cell reconstitution after alpha-beta-depleted transplantation in children. The TCRbeta library incorporated unique molecular identifiers. TCRdb analysed the PCR reads with MiXCR anew, one entry per CDR3 protein. The repertoire holds some 200,000 distinct CDR3 sequences, with just under 6.5% as singletons. Sequencing was performed on PBMCs, taken before TCRalphabeta/CD19-depleted stem cell transplant. The receptors were sampled from a girl in the first two years of life with combined immunodeficiency, due to receive a stem cell transplant.

This clonotype was observed a handful of times. The chain carries TRBV5-1 and TRBJ2-7, with D possibly matching TRBD2 (6 bases). This CDR3 region has 14 residues. V was clipped by 0 bases and J by 6 bases, with 13 bases between them. The germline V gene has CDR1 SGHRS and CDR2 YFSETQ. The CDR3 loop reads CASSLVPDYFEQYF. DNA for the CDR3: TGCGCCAGCAGCTTGGTTCCGGACTACTTCGAGCAGTACTTC.

This clonotype has ten or more counts. This chain joins TRBV24-1 and TRBJ1-3; perhaps TRBD1 as D (5 bases). Germline V gives CDR1 KGHDR, CDR2 SFDVKD. Trimming pared 1 base from V and 0 bases from J, leaving 15 bases between. The length of the CDR3 is 18 residues. The chain's CDR3 is CATSDLRRGLSSGNTIYF. The CDR3 DNA reads as TGTGCCACCAGTGATTTACGGAGGGGCCTATCCTCTGGAAACACCATATATTTT.

The chain uses TRBV7-2 and TRBJ2-3; TRBD2 aligns across 7 bases. Losses at the gene ends were 5 bases for V and 4 bases for J; bases not matched to a gene: 6. The CDR3 sequence is 14 residues long. Germline loops: CDR1 SGHTA, CDR2 FQGNSA. This CDR3 is CASSPSGPADTQYF. DNA for the CDR3: TGTGCCAGCAGCCCTAGCGGACCGGCAGATACGCAGTATTTT.

A note on this clonotype: A far larger clone is off by one base, so a read error is likely. The chain is built from TRBV7-9 and TRBJ2-7; unclear D gene. In germline, CDR1 is SEHNR, CDR2 FQNEAQ (reference sequence). CDR3 size: 12 residues. This chain's CDR3 is CASILVGDEQYF. The DNA for the CDR3 is TGTGCCAGCATCTTAGTTGGGGACGAGCAGTACTTC.

This clonotype was observed many times. CDR3 sequence (DNA): TGTGCCAGCAGCTTCGAACGACGGCAAACCAACACCGGGGAGCTGTTTTTT. It encodes CASSFERRQTNTGELFF. The J gene is TRBJ2-2, the V gene TRBV7-9; D is ambiguous. The V and J ends lost 3 bases and 2 bases respectively, with 16 bases between them. Per germline, CDR1 SEHNR and CDR2 FQNEAQ (reference sequence). CDR3 size: 17 residues.

This clonotype was picked up many times. The V call is TRBV12-3 or TRBV12-4, the J call TRBJ1-1, with D tentatively TRBD1 (5 bases). This CDR3 contains 12 residues. Trimming left V 5 bases short and J 8 bases short, with 12 bases between. The CDR3 loop reads CASSTGTQEAFF. The CDR3 nucleotides are TGTGCCAGCAGTACCGGGACCCAAGAAGCTTTCTTT.

This clonotype was recorded at least ten times. The DNA of the CDR3 is TGTGCCATCAGTGACAGGGGGAGCACTGAAGCTTTCTTT. This gives the protein CAISDRGSTEAFF. The chain recombines TRBV10-3 with TRBJ1-1, with 7 bases that match TRBD1. The CDR3 length is 13 residues. Per germline, CDR1 ENHRY and CDR2 SYGVKD. Unmatched junction bases numbered 2, after V lost 3 bases and J lost 4 bases.

CDR3 coding DNA: TGTGCCAGCAGCTTGTACCTCGACAGATTTAACTATGGCTACACCTTC. It specifies CASSLYLDRFNYGYTF. This rearrangement joins TRBV5-5 to TRBJ1-2; tentative D call: TRBD1 (5 bases). Per the germline V gene, CDR1 is SGHKS and CDR2 is YYEKEE (reference sequence). The V and J ends lost 1 base and 1 base respectively, with 14 bases between them. The CDR3 contains 16 residues.

Ten or more counts support this clonotype. V gene TRBV28 combines with J gene TRBJ2-2; tentative D call: TRBD2 (6 bases). The germline V gene encodes CDR1 MDHEN and CDR2 SYDVKM. V lost 4 bases and J 6 bases, leaving 12 bases between the germline ends. There are 14 residues in the CDR3. The CDR3: CASSSSDYSGELFF. The CDR3 DNA follows: TGTGCCAGCAGTTCCTCGGACTATTCCGGGGAGCTGTTTTTT.

The chain recombines TRBV7-6 with TRBJ2-5; possible D gene TRBD1, 6 bases. The germline CDR1 and CDR2 sequences are SGHVS and FNYEAQ. Trimming took 5 bases from V and 2 from J, leaving 9 bases between them. This CDR3 spans 13 amino acids. CDR3 amino acids: CASSGQGQETQYF. CDR3 DNA: TGTGCCAGCAGCGGCCAGGGGCAAGAGACCCAGTACTTC.

The rearrangement links TRBV2 to TRBJ2-7; D gene uncertain. CDR1 SNHLY and CDR2 FYNNEI come from the germline V gene. V lost 0 bases and J lost 6, with 15 bases in between. The CDR3 extends over 15 amino acids. DNA for the CDR3: TGTGCCAGCAGTGAAGCGGAACGGAGTTCAGGCGAGCAGTACTTC. Its translation: CASSEAERSSGEQYF.

There are many counts of this clonotype. This chain links TRBV15 with TRBJ2-3; a weak D match, TRBD1 (5 bases). CDR1 and CDR2 from the germline V gene are LNHNV and YYDKDF (reference sequence). CDR3 length: 16 amino acids. Between the trimmed V and J ends, which lost 6 bases and 0 bases, there was a span of 16 bases. The CDR3 DNA sequence: TGTGCCACCAGGAAGAGCCCCAGGGAAAGCACAGATACGCAGTATTTT. Translated, it gives CATRKSPRESTDTQYF.

This clonotype was detected ten times or more. The rearrangement links TRBV7-9 to TRBJ2-7, with D possibly being TRBD2 (5 bases). V lost 5 bases, J lost 3 bases, and 14 bases lay in between. Germline lookup yields CDR1 SEHNR and CDR2 FQNEAQ (reference sequence). This CDR3 comprises 14 residues. The CDR3 DNA follows: TGTGCCAGCAGCCCTCGGACTGGATTCTACGAGCAGTACTTC. Its translation is CASSPRTGFYEQYF.

Many counts were recorded for this clonotype. This chain connects TRBV7-9 to TRBJ2-5; the D is unclear. V dropped 3 bases and J dropped 5 bases, with 7 bases sitting between them. This CDR3 contains 12 residues. Germline CDR1 reads SEHNR; CDR2 reads FQNEAQ (reference sequence). The CDR3 nucleotides read TGTGCCAGCAGCTTTGCGTGGGAGACCCAGTACTTC. Amino acids: CASSFAWETQYF.

This clonotype was detected many times. The chain links TRBV10-3 to TRBJ2-7, with D perhaps TRBD1 (6 bases). The CDR3 has 11 amino acids. CDR1 is ENHRY, CDR2 SYGVKD, per germline. With 10 bases removed from V and 2 bases from J, the gap between germline ends came to 9 bases. The chain's CDR3 is CATGQTYEQYF. CDR3 in DNA: TGTGCCACCGGACAGACCTACGAGCAGTACTTC.

This clonotype was picked up many times. The V call is TRBV7-2, the J call TRBJ2-1; 9 nucleotides match TRBD1. The J segment lost 3 bases and the V segment lost 4 bases, leaving 10 bases of the junction unmatched. From germline, CDR1 is SGHTA and CDR2 FQGNSA. This CDR3 comprises 17 residues. The CDR3, as DNA: TGTGCCAGCAGCTGGAGCCGGGGGACAGGGATCTACAATGAGCAGTTCTTC. This translates into CASSWSRGTGIYNEQFF.

The V call is TRBV7-9, the J call TRBJ2-2; D unclear. Germline lookup yields CDR1 SEHNR and CDR2 FQNEAQ (reference sequence). The CDR3 covers 15 residues. With 5 bases removed from V and 0 bases from J, the gap between germline ends came to 10 bases. Written as DNA, the CDR3 is TGTGCCAGCAGCCCCCACGGCCCGAACACCGGGGAGCTGTTTTTT. As protein: CASSPHGPNTGELFF.

Note on this clonotype: Because the CDR3 is missing its conserved closing phenylalanine or tryptophan, this is likely a read error. The genes are TRBV25-1 and TRBJ2-7; no clear D. CDR1 is MGHDK, CDR2 SYGVNS, per germline. CDR3 length equals 11 residues. Trimming shortened V by 4 bases and J by 9 bases, and 10 bases separated the two germline ends. The CDR3: CASSGPGPQYL. The CDR3 region has the DNA TGTGCCAGCAGTGGCCCGGGTCCGCAGTACCTC.

In its sample, this clonotype was seen a few times. The gene calls are TRBV21-1 and TRBJ1-2. TRBV21-1 constitutes a pseudogene. The CDR3 spans 14 residues. The CDR3 DNA reads TGTGCCAGCAGCAACGGCGGCAGTTACTATGGCTACACCTTC. Its protein product is CASSNGGSYYGYTF.

This clonotype was counted many times. The chain has TRBV7-9 and TRBJ2-3; D not certain. The germline V gene has CDR1 SEHNR and CDR2 FQNEAQ (reference sequence). The CDR3 sequence is 17 residues long. Trimming left V 5 bases short and J 2 bases short, with 20 bases between. CDR3 loop: CASSPWVEASDTDTQYF. CDR3 nucleotides: TGTGCCAGCAGCCCATGGGTGGAAGCGTCGGACACAGATACGCAGTATTTT.

This clonotype was picked up many times. This rearrangement joins TRBV7-3 to TRBJ2-2; TRBD1 is a possible D gene (5 bases). The V and J ends lost 5 bases and 0 bases respectively, with 13 bases between them. Germline CDR1 SGHTA, CDR2 FQGTGA. The CDR3 sequence is 16 residues long. CDR3 nucleotides: TGTGCCAGCAGCCCCCAGCAGGGTACGAACACCGGGGAGCTGTTTTTT. It codes for CASSPQQGTNTGELFF.

The sample holds a few counts of this clonotype. This CDR3 reads CASSLPNDEQFF. CDR3 nucleotide sequence: TGTGCCAGCAGCCTCCCTAATGATGAGCAGTTCTTC. The J gene is TRBJ2-1, the V gene TRBV7-3; D gene ambiguous. The CDR3 length is 12 residues. Trimming took off 5 bases at V and 8 bases at J, with 10 bases between the two ends. Germline V gives CDR1 SGHTA, CDR2 FQGTGA. Full variable domain (missing parts from reference TRBV7-3 and TRBJ2-1): GAGVSQTPSNKVTEKGKYVELRCDPISGHTALYWYRQSLGQGPEFLIYFQGTGAADDSGLPNDRFFAVRPEGSVSTLKIQRTERGDSAVYLCASSLPNDEQFFGPGTRLTVL.

This clonotype was observed at least ten times. The CDR3 loop reads CASSSGTASYEQYF. CDR3 coding DNA: TGCGCCAGCAGCTCCGGGACAGCCTCCTACGAGCAGTACTTC. The chain uses TRBV5-1 and TRBJ2-7, with 7 bases fitting TRBD1. Germline assignment: CDR1 SGHRS and CDR2 YFSETQ. J was trimmed by 0 bases and V by 3 bases; bases with no gene match: 3. There are 14 residues in the CDR3.

This clonotype was observed at least ten times. The chain employs TRBV11-2 and TRBJ2-1; no clear D. The ends were cut back, 1 base at V and 8 bases at J, with 6 bases in the middle. CDR3 length: 12 amino acids. The germline gives CDR1 SGHAT, CDR2 FQNNGV. The CDR3 loop is CASSLVLDEQFF. The CDR3, as DNA: TGTGCCAGCAGCTTAGTGCTAGATGAGCAGTTCTTC.

This clonotype was counted at least ten times. This chain uses TRBV6-1 with TRBJ1-5, with D possibly being TRBD1 (5 bases). The V end lost 5 bases, the J end lost 0 bases, and 20 bases lay between the germline ends. CDR1 MNHNS and CDR2 SASEGT come from the germline V gene. The CDR3 spans 18 residues. The CDR3 is CASSIGVPTFYSNQPQHF. In DNA form, the CDR3 reads TGTGCCAGCAGTATAGGGGTCCCCACATTCTATAGCAATCAGCCCCAGCATTTT.

This clonotype was seen at least ten times. The chain combines TRBV28 with TRBJ2-1, with D perhaps matching TRBD1 (5 bases). The V end was cut by 3 bases, the J end by 4 bases, with 13 bases between. This CDR3 has 15 residues. Germline CDR1 is MDHEN and CDR2 is SYDVKM. The CDR3 reads CASSFLDTYYNEQFF. In DNA, the CDR3 is TGTGCCAGCAGTTTTTTGGACACCTATTACAATGAGCAGTTCTTC.

This clonotype was detected many times. The chain combines TRBV29-1 with TRBJ1-1; D gene ambiguous. Germline-derived CDR1 and CDR2 are SQVTM and ANQGSEA. V gave up 3 bases and J gave up 5 bases, with 19 bases separating them. The CDR3 spans 15 residues. The CDR3 nucleotides read TGCAGCGTTGAGACTTTCCTAGCAAGGGCTACTGAAGCTTTCTTT. Amino acid sequence: CSVETFLARATEAFF.

Ten or more counts support this clonotype. V and J are TRBV4-1 and TRBJ1-6, with 8 bases that match TRBD1. Trimming at V came to 1 base and at J to 7 bases, leaving 6 bases not matched to a gene. CDR1 MGHRA and CDR2 YSYEKL come from the germline V gene. The CDR3 is 16 residues long. The CDR3 sequence is CASSQGQGAGNSPLHF. The CDR3 nucleotides read TGCGCCAGCAGCCAAGGTCAGGGGGCAGGGAATTCACCCCTCCACTTT.

This clonotype was seen at least ten times. The chain couples TRBV4-1 to TRBJ1-4; no clear D gene. The ends were cut back, 6 bases at V and 0 bases at J, with 11 bases in the middle. Germline lookup yields CDR1 MGHRA and CDR2 YSYEKL. The CDR3 loop spans 15 amino acids. Here the CDR3 DNA reads TGCGCCAGCAGTCTATTGATGTCAACTAATGAAAAACTGTTTTTT. Its translation: CASSLLMSTNEKLFF.

This clonotype was observed at least ten times. This rearrangement joins TRBV6-6 to TRBJ2-3; D remains ambiguous. This CDR3 region has 12 residues. Germline V gene lookup returns CDR1 MNHNY and CDR2 SVGAGI (reference sequence). Trimming pared 0 bases from V and 5 bases from J, leaving 3 bases between. The DNA of the CDR3 is TGTGCCAGCAGTTACTCTTTAGATACGCAGTATTTT. Translated: CASSYSLDTQYF.

This clonotype has just a few counts. The CDR3 here is CASSHSEGVNQPQHF. The CDR3, as DNA: TGTGCCAGCAGCCACTCCGAAGGGGTAAATCAGCCCCAGCATTTT. V gene TRBV4-2 combines with J gene TRBJ1-5, with D tentatively TRBD1 (5 bases). CDR3 size: 15 residues. V lost 3 bases and J 4 bases, leaving 13 bases between the germline ends. Germline V CDR1 and CDR2: LGHNA, YNFKEQ.